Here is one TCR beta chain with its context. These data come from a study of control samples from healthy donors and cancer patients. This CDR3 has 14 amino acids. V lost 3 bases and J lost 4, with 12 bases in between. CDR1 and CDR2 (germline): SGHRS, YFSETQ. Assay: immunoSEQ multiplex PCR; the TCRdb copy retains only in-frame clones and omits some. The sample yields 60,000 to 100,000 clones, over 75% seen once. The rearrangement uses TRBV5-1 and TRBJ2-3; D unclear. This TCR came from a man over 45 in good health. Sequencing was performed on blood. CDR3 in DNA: TGCGCCAGCAGCTCCCAAACGAGTTCAGATACGCAGTATTTT. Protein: CASSSQTSSDTQYF.